The 2 T cell receptor beta chains given below trace back to one sample, sequenced in a study of cytomegalovirus exposure and HLA in healthy donors. PCR amplification relied on 60 Vbeta primers (plus 13 Jbeta primers). The repertoire was sequenced with immunoSEQ multiplex PCR; TCRdb's copy has only in-frame clones and lacks some. The sample holds under 100,000 clones; about 76% are singletons and the top ten take approximately 4.2%. The material sequenced was PBMCs. These receptors were taken from a woman aged 70-85 years in good health and CMV-seropositive.

The chain carries TRBV7-9 and TRBJ2-7, with TRBD2 matching over 8 bases. The germline V gene has CDR1 SEHNR and CDR2 FQNEAQ (reference sequence). This CDR3 has 16 amino acids. V trimming: 1 base; J trimming: 5 bases; junction bases outside the gene matches: 10. The CDR3 is CASSLVPGGPINEQYF. Written as DNA, the CDR3 is TGTGCCAGCAGCTTAGTTCCGGGAGGGCCAATCAACGAGCAGTACTTC.

Regarding this clone: This CDR3 is also generated by other DNA sequences in the sample. The chain uses TRBV4-3 and TRBJ2-3, with 7 bases aligning to TRBD2. Germline CDR1 and CDR2: LGHNA and YSLEER. The CDR3 totals 15 residues. Trimming took 1 base from V and 2 from J; bases not matched to a gene: 3. The CDR3 here is CASSQGGGDTDTQYF. In DNA form, the CDR3 reads TGCGCCAGCAGCCAAGGTGGGGGGGACACAGATACGCAGTATTTT.